The 3 T cell receptor beta chains listed next were all sequenced from one sample in a study of blood T cell repertoires in COVID-19. Profiling relied on immunoSEQ multiplex PCR, and the TCRdb table lists in-frame clones only, not all of them. The sample carries about 220,000 clones, approximately 90% recorded once. Sequenced sample: peripheral blood. The receptor set was obtained from a middle-aged man with acute or convalescent COVID-19.

This clone occurred a few times. V and J are TRBV18 and TRBJ2-7, with a tentative D call TRBD1 (5 bases). There are 14 residues in the CDR3. V lost 2 bases and J lost 6, with 14 bases in between. Germline CDR1 and CDR2: KGHSH and LQKENI. CDR3 nucleotide sequence: TGTGCCAGCTCACCAATTCAGGGTAGCATCGAGCAGTACTTC. Translating it yields CASSPIQGSIEQYF.

J is TRBJ1-6 and V is TRBV19; D is undetermined. There are 16 residues in the CDR3. V lost 4 bases and J 7 bases, leaving 17 bases between the germline ends. The V gene's germline CDR1 is LNHDA and CDR2 SQIVND (reference sequence). Here the CDR3 DNA reads TGTGCCAGTAGTAGTTTATTGGCAGGTGGAAATTCACCCCTCCACTTT. Amino acids: CASSSLLAGGNSPLHF.

The chain carries TRBV18 and TRBJ2-2; 9 bases align to TRBD2. This CDR3 contains 17 residues. V shed 1 base, J shed 2 bases, and the junction held 5 bases outside the gene matches. In germline, CDR1 is KGHSH, CDR2 LQKENI. CDR3 coding DNA: TGTGCCAGCTCACCACTAGCTAGCGGGGACAACACCGGGGAGCTGTTTTTT. It yields the protein CASSPLASGDNTGELFF.